This T cell receptor beta chain was sequenced for a study of post-analysis software for immune sequencing data. Regarding the study as a whole: When patients were compared with controls, a handful of TRBV segments were more frequent, TRBV5-6, TRBV5-1 and TRBV20-1 among them.

The library was made from cDNA and included unique molecular identifiers. The authors obtained roughly 0.5 million cDNA molecules from roughly 1.1 to 9.2 million T cells. TCRdb reanalysed the PCR reads using MiXCR and keeps one entry per CDR3 protein. The table lists under 200,000 distinct CDR3 sequences, 29% of them singletons. Regarding this clonotype: Its antigen is currently unknown.

Germline V CDR1 and CDR2: MDHEN, SYDVKM. The CDR3 loop spans 13 amino acids. V lost 3 bases and J 0 bases, leaving 3 bases between the germline ends. This sequence joins TRBV28 and TRBJ1-3; no clear D. The sequence derives from a girl aged 2 to 17 with multiple sclerosis. What was sequenced was blood. CDR3 nucleotide sequence: TGTGCCAGCAGTTTTCTCTCTGGAAACACCATATATTTT. It translates to CASSFLSGNTIYF.